This T cell receptor (beta chain) was observed in a study of T cell responses to AZD1222 COVID-19 vaccine. Overall study context: Some second doses came at about 4 weeks and others at about 12 weeks; these were pooled. Study-wide results and limits: Mapped onto spike, vaccine-associated CD4 TCRs spanned it and were dominant at 160-218 and 743-854. Spike-specific TCR breadth and depth both grew after two AZD1222 doses.

The CDR3 contains 12 residues. The V gene lost 5 bases and the J gene lost 10 bases, with 12 bases spanning the gap. Germline V gives CDR1 SGHTA, CDR2 FQGNSA. Measured with immunoSEQ multiplex PCR; TCRdb has only the in-frame clones, and not every one. The sample has over 150,000 clones, approximately 90% seen once. With respect to this clone: Its cognate antigen is unknown.

The V and J genes are TRBV7-2 and TRBJ2-1, with D perhaps assigned TRBD1 or TRBD2 (5 bases each). Sequenced here: peripheral blood, sampled on day 0 of AZD1222 vaccination. This TCR came from an adult in good health. As DNA, the CDR3 is TGTGCCAGCAGCCCATACGGGGCCGAGCAGTTCTTC. Protein sequence: CASSPYGAEQFF.